This T cell receptor beta chain was captured in a study of STAT5B mutations in CD4+ large granular lymphocyte leukemia. The length of the CDR3 is 17 residues. Germline V gene lookup returns CDR1 SGHKS and CDR2 YYEKEE (reference sequence). Trimming removed 2 bases at V and 6 bases at J, with 23 bases between. The repertoire was sequenced with immunoSEQ multiplex PCR; TCRdb's copy has only in-frame clones and lacks some. The data hold about 35,000 clones, with about 76% observed a single time. This clone was seen just once. Its antigen is currently unknown. General observations from the study: Compared with healthy controls (2/35), patient top clones favored TRBV06 (8/27).

Sequenced input: CD4+ T cells from blood buffy coats. This TCR was sampled from a human donor in good health. The chain uses TRBV5-5 and TRBJ1-1; maybe TRBD1 (6 bases). The CDR3 reads CASSLVDRSSQGPEAFF. As DNA, the CDR3 is TGTGCCAGCAGCTTAGTCGATAGAAGCTCCCAGGGGCCTGAAGCTTTCTTT.